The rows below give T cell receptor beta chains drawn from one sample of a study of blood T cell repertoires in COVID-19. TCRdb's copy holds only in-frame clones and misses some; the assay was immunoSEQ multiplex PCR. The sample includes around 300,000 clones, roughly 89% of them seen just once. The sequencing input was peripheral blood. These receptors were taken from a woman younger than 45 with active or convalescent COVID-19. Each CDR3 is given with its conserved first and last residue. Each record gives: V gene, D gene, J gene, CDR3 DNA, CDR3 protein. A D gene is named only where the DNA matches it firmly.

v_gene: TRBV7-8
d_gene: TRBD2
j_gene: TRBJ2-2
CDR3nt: TGTGCCAGCAGCTTAGCGCCTAGCGGGGGGCTTGTGCCAAACGGGGAGCTGTTTTTT
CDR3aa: CASSLAPSGGLVPNGELFF

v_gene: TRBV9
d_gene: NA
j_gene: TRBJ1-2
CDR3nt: TGTGCCAGCAGCGTAGACAGTCGGTCATATGGCTACACCTTC
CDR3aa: CASSVDSRSYGYTF

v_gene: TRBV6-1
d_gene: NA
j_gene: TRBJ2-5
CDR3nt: TGTGCCAGCAGTGGCTCTGCTGGGGGGGGCTGGGAGACCCAGTACTTC
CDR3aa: CASSGSAGGGWETQYF

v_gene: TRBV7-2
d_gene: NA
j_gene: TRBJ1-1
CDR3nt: TGTGCCAGCAGCTCGCAGACAGGGAACACTGAAGCTTTCTTT
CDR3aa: CASSSQTGNTEAFF

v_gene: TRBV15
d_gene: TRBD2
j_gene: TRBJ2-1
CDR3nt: TGTGCCACCAGCAGGGCCGGGACTAGTTTCAATGAGCAGTTCTTC
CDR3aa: CATSRAGTSFNEQFF

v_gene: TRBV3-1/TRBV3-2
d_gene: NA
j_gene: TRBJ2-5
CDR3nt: TGTGCCAGCTCCTACCTCGAGGGGGTTGGGACCCAGTACTTC
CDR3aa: CASSYLEGVGTQYF

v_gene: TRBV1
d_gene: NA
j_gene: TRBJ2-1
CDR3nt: TGCACCAGCAGCCAAGTTCCTCGGACAGGGGGCTACATGTATGAGCAGTTCTTC
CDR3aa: CTSSQVPRTGGYMYEQFF

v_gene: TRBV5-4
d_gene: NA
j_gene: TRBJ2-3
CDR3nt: TGTGCCAGCAGCTTGGCGGGGGGCGGGGAGGAGTATTTT
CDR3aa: CASSLAGGGEEYF

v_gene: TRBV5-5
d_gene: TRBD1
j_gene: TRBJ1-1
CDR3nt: TGTGCCAGCAGCTGGTTGTGGGACAGACCTAGAGCTTTCTTT
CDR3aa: CASSWLWDRPRAFF

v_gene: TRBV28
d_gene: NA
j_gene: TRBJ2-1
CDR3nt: TGTGCCAGCAGTTCAGGGCAATACAATGAGCAGTTCTTC
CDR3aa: CASSSGQYNEQFF

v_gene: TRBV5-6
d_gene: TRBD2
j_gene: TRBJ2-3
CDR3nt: TGTGCCAGCAGCTTGGATAGCGGGGGGTCAGATACGCAGTATTTT
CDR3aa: CASSLDSGGSDTQYF

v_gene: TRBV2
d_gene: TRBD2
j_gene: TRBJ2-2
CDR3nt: TGTGCCAGCAGTGCGACTAGCGAGAACACCGGGGAGCTGTTTTTT
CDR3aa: CASSATSENTGELFF

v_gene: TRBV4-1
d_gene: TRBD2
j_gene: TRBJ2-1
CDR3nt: TGCGCCAGCAGCCAAGATCCCGCTAGCGGGGGCTTAAATGAGCAGTTCTTC
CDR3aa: CASSQDPASGGLNEQFF

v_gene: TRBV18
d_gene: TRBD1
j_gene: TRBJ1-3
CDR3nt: TGTGCCAGCTCACCACCGACAGGGTACTTTGGAAACACCATATATTTT
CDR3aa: CASSPPTGYFGNTIYF

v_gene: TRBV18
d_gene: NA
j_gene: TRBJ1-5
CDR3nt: TGTGCCAGCTCACCAGGGGCAGGCCAGAATCAGCCCCAGCATTTT
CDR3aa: CASSPGAGQNQPQHF

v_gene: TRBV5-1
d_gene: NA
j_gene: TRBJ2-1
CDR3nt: TGCGCCAGCAGCCCGCCGGGGGGCGCGGAGCAGTTCTTC
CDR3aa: CASSPPGGAEQFF

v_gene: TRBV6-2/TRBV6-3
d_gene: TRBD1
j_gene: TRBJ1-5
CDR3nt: TGTGCCAGCAGTTACTCAGGACAGGAGCACAATCAGCCCCAGCATTTT
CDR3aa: CASSYSGQEHNQPQHF

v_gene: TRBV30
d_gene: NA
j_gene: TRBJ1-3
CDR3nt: TGTGCCTGGGGGGGGTCTGGGGGAAGCTCTGGAAACACCATATATTTT
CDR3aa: CAWGGSGGSSGNTIYF

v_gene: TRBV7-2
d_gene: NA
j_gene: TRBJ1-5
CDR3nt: TGTGCCAGCAGCTTAGCCCTCAGTCAGGTTAAGCCCCAGCATTTT
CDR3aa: CASSLALSQVKPQHF

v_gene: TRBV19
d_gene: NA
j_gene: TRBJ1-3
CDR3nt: TGTGCCAGTAAAAGGGCAGGGCACCCTGCGGTTGGAAACACCATATATTTT
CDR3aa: CASKRAGHPAVGNTIYF

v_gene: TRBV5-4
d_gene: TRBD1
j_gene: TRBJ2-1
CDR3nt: TGTGCCAGCACGACAGGGGGCCTAGTCTCCTACAATGAGCAGTTCTTC
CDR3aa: CASTTGGLVSYNEQFF

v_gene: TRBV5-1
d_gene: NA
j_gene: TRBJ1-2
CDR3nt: TGCGCCAGCAGCTTGGGGCTCCGGGAGGGCTACACCTTC
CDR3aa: CASSLGLREGYTF